The 20 T cell receptor beta chains given below trace back to one sample, sequenced in a study of cytomegalovirus exposure and HLA in healthy donors. The PCR ran on 60 Vbeta and 13 Jbeta primers. Assay used: immunoSEQ multiplex PCR; TCRdb lists only in-frame clones, some missing. This sample carries about 140,000 clones, more than 70% of them seen once, and the ten largest clones take roughly 1.3%. The sample taken for sequencing was PBMCs. These receptors all come from a male donor in good health and CMV-seropositive.

Only a few counts were recorded for this clone. The chain uses TRBV10-1 and TRBJ2-7; possible D gene TRBD1, 5 bases. The V and J ends lost 3 bases and 0 bases respectively, with 6 bases between them. The CDR3 extends over 13 amino acids. Germline CDR1 WNHNN, CDR2 SYGVQD (reference sequence). The CDR3 sequence: CASSEGVSYEQYF. DNA of the CDR3: TGCGCCAGCAGTGAAGGGGTCTCCTACGAGCAGTACTTC.

Points on this clone: An end of the junction differs from the germline gene, which may be a read error. The chain links TRBV7-7 to TRBJ2-5; D uncertain. Germline V gives CDR1 SSHAT, CDR2 FNYEAQ (reference sequence). The CDR3 runs to 12 residues. CDR3 region: CASSLDRETQYF. The CDR3 DNA is TGTGCTAGCAGCTTAGATCGAGAGACCCAGTACTTC.

The V gene is TRBV27, the J gene TRBJ1-5, with TRBD1 as a possible D gene (6 bases). The germline V gene encodes CDR1 MNHEY and CDR2 SMNVEV (reference sequence). The CDR3 sequence is 13 residues long. Trimming left V 1 base short and J 5 bases short, with 6 bases between. CDR3 DNA: TGTGCCAGCAGTTTATACAGGGATCAGCCCCAGCATTTT. Translated, it gives CASSLYRDQPQHF.

The chain joins TRBV7-2 to TRBJ2-4; 7 bases are shared with TRBD2. J was trimmed by 5 bases and V by 4 bases; bases with no gene match: 11. CDR1 SGHTA and CDR2 FQGNSA come from the germline V gene. The CDR3 totals 16 residues. The CDR3 reads CASSSTVGLAENIQYF. The DNA of the CDR3 is TGTGCCAGCAGCTCAACGGTCGGGCTAGCGGAAAACATTCAGTACTTC.

J is TRBJ1-1 and V is TRBV5-4; a possible D gene is TRBD1 (6 bases). V was pared by 4 bases and J by 1 base, with 14 bases between. This CDR3 is 15 amino acids long. CDR1 and CDR2 (germline): SGHNT, YYREEE (reference sequence). This chain's CDR3 is CASSPGGHTNTEAFF. The DNA of the CDR3 is TGTGCCAGCAGCCCCGGGGGGCATACGAACACTGAAGCTTTCTTT.

The V and J genes are TRBV19 and TRBJ2-3, with 12 bases aligning to TRBD2. In germline, CDR1 is LNHDA, CDR2 SQIVND (reference sequence). This CDR3 region has 17 residues. V shed 3 bases, J shed 5 bases, and the junction held 9 bases outside the gene matches. The DNA for the CDR3 is TGTGCCAGTAGTATGTATCCTAGCGGGAGGGCTGGAGATACGCAGTATTTT. Translated, it gives CASSMYPSGRAGDTQYF. Drawing the rest from reference TRBV19 and TRBJ2-3, the complete variable domain is DGGITQSPKYLFRKEGQNVTLSCEQNLNHDAMYWYRQDPGQGLRLIYYSQIVNDFQKGDIAEGYSVSREKKESFPLTVTSAQKNPTAFYLCASSMYPSGRAGDTQYFGPGTRLTVL.

The gene calls are TRBV7-9 and TRBJ2-3; D might be TRBD2 (7 bases). The CDR3 is 16 amino acids. The V gene's germline CDR1 is SEHNR and CDR2 FQNEAQ (reference sequence). The CDR3 DNA reads as TGTTCCTCCTATAGTTGGGGGGGGGCCCGCACAGATACGCAGTATTTT. This encodes CSSYSWGGARTDTQYF.

This clone has only a few counts. This sequence joins TRBV7-2 and TRBJ1-5; TRBD1 matches at 7 bases. Trimming removed 0 bases from V and 9 bases from J; junction bases left unmatched: 2. The germline gives CDR1 SGHTA, CDR2 FQGNSA. The CDR3 has 13 residues. The CDR3 loop reads CASSLATGAPQHF. The CDR3 nucleotides are TGTGCCAGCAGCTTAGCCACAGGGGCGCCCCAGCATTTT. The whole variable domain, filled in from reference TRBV7-2 and TRBJ1-5, reads GAGVSQSPSNKVTEKGKDVELRCDPISGHTALYWYRQSLGQGLEFLIYFQGNSAPDKSGLPSDRFSAERTGGSVSTLTIQRTQQEDSAVYLCASSLATGAPQHFGDGTRLSIL.

The rearrangement uses TRBV5-6 and TRBJ2-3, with TRBD2 matching over 10 bases. Germline CDR1 is SGHDT and CDR2 is YYEEEE. The junction had 10 bases not matched to a gene; V was cut back by 4 bases and J by 5 bases. The CDR3 has 16 residues. DNA of the CDR3: TGTGCCAGCAGCGCCCTCAGCGGGGGGGCGGTAGATACGCAGTATTTT. Encoded protein: CASSALSGGAVDTQYF.

This sequence joins TRBV19 and TRBJ1-1; maybe TRBD1 (5 bases). Trimming shortened V by 8 bases and J by 7 bases, and 17 bases separated the two germline ends. The V gene's germline CDR1 is LNHDA and CDR2 SQIVND (reference sequence). This CDR3 is 13 amino acids long. CDR3 loop: CASASWGLGEAFF. DNA for the CDR3: TGTGCCAGTGCATCATGGGGCTTAGGTGAAGCTTTCTTT.

The rearrangement joins TRBV2 to TRBJ1-2, with TRBD1 matching 8 bases. With 4 bases clipped from V and 4 bases from J, the junction kept 8 bases outside the gene matches. Germline V gives CDR1 SNHLY, CDR2 FYNNEI. This CDR3 region has 15 residues. The CDR3 region has the DNA TGTGCCAGCAGTGTAGACAGGGGAATAGCCTATGGCTACACCTTC. This sequence encodes CASSVDRGIAYGYTF.

In regard to this clone: The same CDR3 can be traced to other DNA sequences in this sample. The chain couples TRBV6-5 to TRBJ1-1; TRBD1 matches 8 bases. Germline loops: CDR1 MNHEY, CDR2 SVGAGI. V shed 6 bases and J 5 bases; nucleotides not matched to a gene: 5. The CDR3 spans 13 residues. CDR3 amino acids: CASRDRVYTEAFF. CDR3 coding DNA: TGTGCCAGCAGGGACAGGGTTTATACTGAAGCTTTCTTT.

This clone was counted a few times. The chain uses TRBV9 and TRBJ2-7; 10 bases map to TRBD2. CDR3 length: 15 amino acids. The junction had 3 bases not matched to a gene; V was cut back by 0 bases and J by 3 bases. Looked up from germline, CDR1 is SGDLS and CDR2 is YYNGEE. CDR3 nucleotide sequence: TGTGCCAGCAGCGTAGCCCCTAGCGGGGGCTACGAGCAGTACTTC. Its protein is CASSVAPSGGYEQYF. Based on the CDR3 plus reference TRBV9 and TRBJ2-7, the full variable domain is DSGVTQTPKHLITATGQRVTLRCSPRSGDLSVYWYQQSLDQGLQFLIQYYNGEERAKGNILERFSAQQFPDLHSELNLSSLELGDSALYFCASSVAPSGGYEQYFGPGTRLTVT.

The V call is TRBV19, the J call TRBJ1-5; 8 bases are a match to TRBD1. V lost 3 bases to trimming and J lost 2 bases; unmatched junction nucleotides: 3. Per the germline V gene, CDR1 is LNHDA and CDR2 is SQIVND (reference sequence). CDR3 size: 15 residues. CDR3 in amino acids: CASSIETGGNQPQHF. The CDR3 DNA is TGTGCCAGTAGTATTGAGACAGGGGGCAATCAGCCCCAGCATTTT.

The J gene is TRBJ1-1, the V gene TRBV27; D not resolved. The germline V gene has CDR1 MNHEY and CDR2 SMNVEV (reference sequence). The CDR3 covers 13 residues. V was shortened by 6 bases and J by 1 base, with 9 bases between the two germline ends. CDR3 sequence reads: CASRVGENTEAFF. The CDR3 DNA reads TGTGCCAGCAGGGTCGGGGAGAACACTGAAGCTTTCTTT.

The chain has TRBV12-5 and TRBJ2-1; TRBD1 matches 9 bases. V lost 6 bases, J lost 4 bases, and 1 base stayed unmatched. The CDR3 is made up of 13 amino acids. Germline V gene sequence: CDR1 LGHNT, CDR2 FRNRAP. The CDR3 protein is CASGGQGYNEQFF. For the CDR3, the DNA is TGTGCTAGTGGGGGACAGGGATACAATGAGCAGTTCTTC.

V is TRBV4-1 and J is TRBJ2-7; TRBD2 might be the D (5 bases). Germline values: CDR1 MGHRA, CDR2 YSYEKL. V was pared by 1 base and J by 3 bases, with 10 bases between. The CDR3 is made up of 14 amino acids. The CDR3 loop reads CASSQAGRGYEQYF. CDR3 coding DNA: TGCGCCAGCAGCCAAGCGGGGAGAGGCTACGAGCAGTACTTC.

The rearrangement joins TRBV5-1 to TRBJ2-3; 12 nucleotides match TRBD2. With 4 bases clipped from V and 6 bases from J, the junction kept 3 bases outside the gene matches. Germline V gene lookup returns CDR1 SGHRS and CDR2 YFSETQ. This CDR3 contains 14 residues. The CDR3 reads CASSALAGGDTQYF. CDR3 nucleotide sequence: TGCGCCAGCAGCGCCCTAGCGGGAGGGGATACGCAGTATTTT.

The genes are TRBV7-9 and TRBJ1-1; D is unclear. With 5 bases removed from V and 0 bases from J, the gap between germline ends came to 7 bases. Germline CDR1 is SEHNR and CDR2 is FQNEAQ (reference sequence). This CDR3 is built from 13 residues. CDR3 DNA sequence: TGTGCCAGCAGCATACAGATGAACACTGAAGCTTTCTTT. Its translation: CASSIQMNTEAFF.

The CDR3 DNA reads as TGTGCCAGCAGCCTGACTAGCGGGACCACCGGGGAGCTGTTTTTT. Protein sequence: CASSLTSGTTGELFF. The chain recombines TRBV9 with TRBJ2-2, with 11 bases lining up with TRBD2. Losses at the gene ends were 4 bases for V and 4 bases for J; bases not matched to a gene: 3. This CDR3 has 15 residues. The germline CDR1 and CDR2 sequences are SGDLS and YYNGEE.